The 25 T cell receptor beta chains reported below all come from one sample, sequenced in a study of molecular identifiers for immune sequencing clone quantification. TCRdb re-analysed the PCR reads in MiXCR, keeping a single row per CDR3 protein. The sample lists a few hundred thousand distinct CDR3 sequences, about 26% occurring once. What was sequenced was naive CD8+ T cells from blood, with Jurkat cell RNA spiked in. Documented subset: FACS-sorted CD8+CD4-CCR7+CD45RA+ naive T cells. The receptors come from a human donor in good health. Some libraries in this study had Jurkat cell RNA spiked in.

This clonotype was seen many times. The rearrangement links TRBV14 to TRBJ2-3; 11 nucleotides align to TRBD2. There are 15 residues in the CDR3. Germline lookup yields CDR1 SGHDN and CDR2 FVKESK. With 3 bases clipped from V and 5 bases from J, the junction kept 4 bases outside the gene matches. The DNA of the CDR3 is TGTGCCAGCAGCCAGCTAGCGGGAGGAATAGATACGCAGTATTTT. As protein: CASSQLAGGIDTQYF. Looking up the rest from reference TRBV14 and TRBJ2-3 gives the full variable domain: EAGVTQFPSHSVIEKGQTVTLRCDPISGHDNLYWYRRVMGKEIKFLLHFVKESKQDESGMPNNRFLAERTGGTYSTLKVQPAELEDSGVYFCASSQLAGGIDTQYFGPGTRLTVL.

The rearrangement links TRBV21-1 to TRBJ2-1; TRBD2 was called by the table and not checked on the DNA. TRBV21-1 is recorded as a pseudogene. This CDR3 is 18 amino acids long. The DNA for the CDR3 is TGTGCCAGCAGCATTCCGGGACCAGCGATCAGGTTGGACAATGAGCAGTTCTTC. It codes for CASSIPGPAIRLDNEQFF.

This clonotype was seen more than once but under ten times. The chain uses TRBV20-1 and TRBJ2-1, with 11 bases aligning to TRBD2. V shed 3 bases, J shed 5 bases, and the junction held 0 bases outside the gene matches. The germline V gene encodes CDR1 DFQATT and CDR2 SNEGSKA (reference sequence). This CDR3 is built from 13 residues. The CDR3 region has the DNA TGCAGTGCTAGGACTAGCGGGAACAATGAGCAGTTCTTC. Its translation is CSARTSGNNEQFF.

In regard to this clonotype: It may be a read error: a sequence one base away is much more abundant. V usage is TRBV4-2 and J usage is TRBJ2-7; 10 nucleotides match TRBD2. The CDR3 extends over 14 amino acids. Germline-derived CDR1 and CDR2 are LGHNA and YNFKEQ. The CDR3 sequence: CTSSQAGGSYEQYF. The CDR3 DNA sequence: TGTACCAGCAGCCAAGCGGGGGGGTCCTACGAGCAGTACTTC.

Many counts were recorded for this clonotype. The chain is built from TRBV12-3 or TRBV12-4 and TRBJ2-7, with TRBD1 matching over 7 bases. V was clipped by 3 bases and J by 0 bases; unmatched bases: 2. CDR3 size: 14 residues. CDR3 nucleotide sequence: TGTGCCAGCAGTTTGGACAGGAACTCCTACGAGCAGTACTTC. Translation: CASSLDRNSYEQYF.

With respect to this clonotype: Just one base apart from a much larger clone, this may be a read error. This chain joins TRBV29-1 and TRBJ2-2, with D perhaps matching TRBD1 or TRBD2 (6 bases each). Per germline, CDR1 SQVTM and CDR2 ANQGSEA. CDR3 length equals 15 residues. The CDR3 sequence is CSVCPEGGVTVELFF. Written as DNA, the CDR3 is TGCAGCGTCTGTCCGGAGGGGGGTGTCACCGTGGAGCTGTTTTTT.

This clonotype has only a few counts. This chain uses TRBV12-3 or TRBV12-4 with TRBJ1-1; 7 bases are a match to TRBD1. The CDR3 is 14 residues long. Trimming removed 5 bases from V and 8 bases from J; junction bases left unmatched: 11. Written as DNA, the CDR3 is TGTGCCAGCAGTCCATACGAGAGGACAGGCGAAGCTTTCTTT. The encoded protein is CASSPYERTGEAFF.

The J gene is TRBJ2-2, the V gene TRBV12-5, with 10 bases aligning to TRBD2. CDR1 is LGHNT, CDR2 FRNRAP, per germline. Germline trimming cut 9 bases from V and 1 base from J; bases unmatched to any gene: 11. The CDR3 runs 17 residues. CDR3 loop: CARGLDVAGGNTGELFF. In DNA form, the CDR3 reads TGTGCTAGGGGGTTGGACGTAGCGGGGGGGAACACCGGGGAGCTGTTTTTT.

The chain couples TRBV15 to TRBJ2-7; D could derive from TRBD1 or TRBD2 (6 bases each). The CDR3 consists of 16 residues. The V end was cut by 1 base, the J end by 2 bases, with 15 bases between. Looked up from germline, CDR1 is LNHNV and CDR2 is YYDKDF (reference sequence). The CDR3 region has the DNA TGTGCCACCAGCAGAGTGGGGGGCCCAGAAACCTACGAGCAGTACTTC. Translation: CATSRVGGPETYEQYF.

The chain carries TRBV30 and TRBJ2-7, with TRBD2 matching over 7 bases. This CDR3 has 16 residues. Germline V CDR1 and CDR2: GTSNPN, SVGIG (reference sequence). Unmatched junction bases numbered 13, after V lost 4 bases and J lost 1 base. This chain's CDR3 is CAWNRLAEEGSYEQYF. CDR3 nucleotide sequence: TGTGCCTGGAACCGTCTAGCGGAAGAGGGGTCCTACGAGCAGTACTTC.

This clonotype showed up just a few times. The V and J genes are TRBV13 and TRBJ2-2, with D hard to call. The CDR3 sequence is 13 residues long. The germline V gene has CDR1 PRHDT and CDR2 FYEKMQ (reference sequence). Trimming removed 4 bases at V and 1 base at J, with 4 bases between. The CDR3 DNA reads as TGTGCCAGCAGCTCCGAGAACACCGGGGAGCTGTTTTTT. This translates into CASSSENTGELFF.

V is TRBV5-5 and J is TRBJ2-3; D unclear. Germline V gene sequence: CDR1 SGHKS, CDR2 YYEKEE (reference sequence). Trimming removed 3 bases at V and 0 bases at J, with 11 bases between. The CDR3 contains 15 residues. The CDR3 reads CASSSPDPSTDTQYF. CDR3 nucleotides: TGTGCCAGCAGCTCCCCGGACCCAAGCACAGATACGCAGTATTTT.

This clonotype was seen more than once but under ten times. V gene TRBV2 combines with J gene TRBJ2-5; D gene unclear. The V end was cut by 8 bases, the J end by 2 bases, with 12 bases between. This CDR3 contains 13 residues. Looked up from germline, CDR1 is SNHLY and CDR2 is FYNNEI. The CDR3 is CASQPSIQETQYF. CDR3 sequence (DNA): TGTGCCAGCCAACCCTCTATACAAGAGACCCAGTACTTC.

This clonotype was recorded at least ten times. V gene TRBV6-2 or TRBV6-3 combines with J gene TRBJ1-1, with unresolved D. The CDR3 runs to 11 residues. The V end was cut by 0 bases, the J end by 8 bases, with 4 bases between. Germline-derived CDR1 and CDR2 are MNHEY and SVGEGT. The CDR3: CASSYSREAFF. Here the CDR3 DNA reads TGTGCCAGCAGTTACTCTCGGGAAGCTTTCTTT.

The chain combines TRBV24-1 with TRBJ2-5; 8 bases are shared with TRBD2. Trimming removed 7 bases from V and 3 bases from J; junction bases left unmatched: 3. CDR1 and CDR2 (germline): KGHDR, SFDVKD. The length of the CDR3 is 13 residues. The CDR3 sequence: CATSERGKETQYF. CDR3 sequence (DNA): TGTGCCACCAGCGAGCGGGGGAAAGAGACCCAGTACTTC.

The chain has TRBV2 and TRBJ1-4; D is perhaps TRBD1 (6 bases). Germline V gene lookup returns CDR1 SNHLY and CDR2 FYNNEI. CDR3 length: 14 residues. Trimming removed 5 bases at V and 4 bases at J, with 11 bases between. The chain's CDR3 is CASSWGQNNEKLFF. Here the CDR3 DNA reads TGTGCCAGCAGTTGGGGGCAAAATAATGAAAAACTGTTTTTT. The full variable domain, with the rest looked up from reference TRBV2 and TRBJ1-4, is EPEVTQTPSHQVTQMGQEVILRCVPISNHLYFYWYRQILGQKVEFLVSFYNNEISEKSEIFDDQFSVERPDGSNFTLKIRSTKLEDSAMYFCASSWGQNNEKLFFGSGTQLSVL.

The chain combines TRBV19 with TRBJ2-1, with D unresolved. Trimming left V 7 bases short and J 16 bases short, with 26 bases between. The CDR3 runs 14 residues. Germline lookup yields CDR1 LNHDA and CDR2 SQIVND (reference sequence). CDR3: CASTPSTPGRVYFF. CDR3 coding DNA: TGTGCCAGTACCCCGTCGACCCCAGGTCGGGTATACTTCTTC.

This clonotype was seen repeatedly, ten times or more. The gene calls are TRBV9 and TRBJ2-7; possible D gene TRBD2, 5 bases. Deletions cut 4 bases from V and 0 bases from J, with 14 bases between. This CDR3 is built from 15 residues. Germline values: CDR1 SGDLS, CDR2 YYNGEE. The CDR3 is CASSLDFADSYEQYF. CDR3 DNA sequence: TGTGCCAGCAGCCTGGACTTCGCTGACTCCTACGAGCAGTACTTC.

The chain uses TRBV7-3 and TRBJ2-3; 7 bases align to TRBD2. CDR1 SGHTA and CDR2 FQGTGA come from the germline V gene. The CDR3 has 13 residues. The V segment lost 6 bases and the J segment 5 bases; nucleotides outside the gene matches: 5. As DNA, the CDR3 is TGTGCCAGCAGTTTAGGCGGGAGAGATACGCAGTATTTT. This encodes CASSLGGRDTQYF.

This clonotype has a handful of counts. The rearrangement uses TRBV18 and TRBJ2-3; 10 bases agree with TRBD1. Per the germline V gene, CDR1 is KGHSH and CDR2 is LQKENI. With V trimmed by 2 bases and J by 1 base, 3 bases remained unmatched. This CDR3 has 16 amino acids. CDR3 region: CASSPSGTGGTDTQYF. CDR3 sequence (DNA): TGTGCCAGCTCACCATCCGGGACAGGGGGCACAGATACGCAGTATTTT.

A few counts support this clonotype. V usage is TRBV12-3 or TRBV12-4 and J usage is TRBJ1-4; 7 bases agree with TRBD1. This CDR3 contains 15 residues. After removal of 5 bases from V and 7 bases from J, the junction contained 10 bases not matched to a gene. CDR3 in amino acids: CASSPMTGKVEKLFF. The CDR3 coding sequence is TGTGCCAGCAGTCCGATGACAGGGAAGGTTGAAAAACTGTTTTTT.

The sample holds many counts of this clonotype. Here the CDR3 reads CASSRPISETQYF. The CDR3 coding sequence is TGTGCCAGCAGCCGCCCGATAAGCGAAACGCAGTATTTT. This sequence joins TRBV7-9 and TRBJ2-3, with no clear D. Germline V CDR1 and CDR2: SEHNR, FQNEAQ (reference sequence). The length of the CDR3 is 13 residues. V gave up 5 bases and J gave up 9 bases, with 15 bases separating them. The whole variable domain, remainder taken from reference TRBV7-9 and TRBJ2-3, is DTGVSQNPRHKITKRGQNVTFRCDPISEHNRLYWYRQTLGQGPEFLTYFQNEAQLEKSRLLSDRFSAERPKGSFSTLEIQRTEQGDSAMYLCASSRPISETQYFGPGTRLTVL.

The chain couples TRBV5-1 to TRBJ1-5, with 7 bases lining up with TRBD1. J lost 0 bases, V lost 4 bases, and 7 bases had no gene match. The CDR3 has 16 amino acids. Germline V gives CDR1 SGHRS, CDR2 YFSETQ. The CDR3 coding sequence is TGCGCCAGCAGCCTGGGGACAGTGGGTAGCAATCAGCCCCAGCATTTT. The encoded protein is CASSLGTVGSNQPQHF.

This clonotype was detected only a few times. V is TRBV5-1 and J is TRBJ2-3, with D maybe TRBD1 (6 bases). CDR3 length: 16 amino acids. Germline V lookup: CDR1 SGHRS, CDR2 YFSETQ. V lost 0 bases, J lost 4 bases, and 15 bases lay in between. CDR3 bases: TGCGCCAGCAGCTTGGACAGGGTTCCTTTTGCAGATACGCAGTATTTT. Translating gives CASSLDRVPFADTQYF.

J is TRBJ2-7 and V is TRBV7-8; perhaps TRBD2 as D (5 bases). The CDR3 consists of 15 residues. V dropped 4 bases and J dropped 4 bases, with 17 bases sitting between them. Germline CDR1 reads SGHVS; CDR2 reads FQNEAQ. CDR3 in DNA: TGTGCCAGCAGCTCGCCGCAATCCGGGGAATACGAGCAGTACTTC. Protein: CASSSPQSGEYEQYF.